This entry lists 14 T cell receptor beta chains sequenced from one sample in a study of blood T cell repertoires in COVID-19. Using immunoSEQ multiplex PCR, the repertoire was profiled, and TCRdb retains in-frame clones only, with some absent. The data contain about 120,000 clones, about 89% of them singletons. The sample was peripheral blood. These receptors were taken from a man in his 60s with COVID-19, enrolled during active disease.

This chain links TRBV28 with TRBJ2-7; a possible D gene is TRBD1 (5 bases). CDR3 length: 16 residues. Germline loops: CDR1 MDHEN, CDR2 SYDVKM. V dropped 6 bases and J dropped 2 bases, with 20 bases sitting between them. In DNA form, the CDR3 reads TGTGCCAGCAGGCCCCTGACAGCTTTGATTACCTACGAGCAGTACTTC. Protein sequence: CASRPLTALITYEQYF.

The chain links TRBV2 to TRBJ1-4; D remains unclear. Germline V CDR1 and CDR2: SNHLY, FYNNEI. The V end was cut by 3 bases, the J end by 5 bases, with 10 bases between. The CDR3 is 14 amino acids. This CDR3 reads CASSEGRLNEKLFF. In nucleotides, the CDR3 is TGTGCCAGCAGTGAGGGCAGGTTAAATGAAAAACTGTTTTTT.

The chain couples TRBV19 to TRBJ1-4; D not resolved. The ends were cut back, 7 bases at V and 7 bases at J, with 16 bases in the middle. The CDR3 totals 14 residues. CDR1 is LNHDA and CDR2 is SQIVND in the germline V gene (reference sequence). The CDR3 sequence: CASMAGLRGEKLFF. For the CDR3, the DNA is TGTGCCAGTATGGCCGGACTCCGGGGTGAAAAACTGTTTTTT.

V and J are TRBV5-6 and TRBJ2-5; TRBD1 agrees at 7 bases. V shed 2 bases, J shed 6 bases, and the junction held 7 bases outside the gene matches. The length of the CDR3 is 14 residues. Germline V lookup: CDR1 SGHDT, CDR2 YYEEEE. This chain's CDR3 is CASSLVGGIKTQYF. CDR3 sequence (DNA): TGTGCCAGCAGCTTAGTAGGGGGCATCAAGACCCAGTACTTC. Full variable domain (remainder filled in from reference TRBV5-6 and TRBJ2-5): DAGVTQSPTHLIKTRGQQVTLRCSPKSGHDTVSWYQQALGQGPQFIFQYYEEEERQRGNFPDRFSGHQFPNYSSELNVNALLLGDSALYLCASSLVGGIKTQYFGPGTRLLVL.

The chain has TRBV6-1 and TRBJ2-7; D ambiguous. The CDR3 loop spans 13 amino acids. V lost 1 base and J lost 2, with 6 bases in between. CDR1 is MNHNS and CDR2 is SASEGT in the germline V gene. The CDR3 coding sequence is TGTGCCAGCAGTGAAGGGCTCCCCTACGAGCAGTACTTC. The encoded protein is CASSEGLPYEQYF.

The V gene is TRBV9, the J gene TRBJ2-7; possibly TRBD1 for D (7 bases). Trimming left V 4 bases short and J 3 bases short, with 14 bases between. CDR1 is SGDLS and CDR2 is YYNGEE in the germline V gene. The CDR3 sequence is 14 residues long. The DNA for the CDR3 is TGTGCCAGCAGCAGGACAGGAGGGGGCTACGAGCAGTACTTC. It codes for CASSRTGGGYEQYF.

The gene calls are TRBV5-1 and TRBJ2-7; TRBD1 matches at 7 bases. The CDR3 covers 14 residues. Germline V CDR1 and CDR2: SGHRS, YFSETQ. Trimming at V came to 4 bases and at J to 6 bases, leaving 10 bases not matched to a gene. CDR3 amino acids: CASSLDRAPGEQYF. The CDR3 DNA reads as TGCGCCAGCAGCCTAGACAGGGCCCCTGGCGAGCAGTACTTC.

This rearrangement joins TRBV19 to TRBJ2-1; 8 bases are shared with TRBD2. The ends lost 3 bases at V and 0 bases at J; junction bases unmatched: 13. CDR3 length: 19 amino acids. CDR1 is LNHDA, CDR2 SQIVND, per germline (reference sequence). DNA of the CDR3: TGTGCCAGTAGTATTGCGGGGGGCGGCACAGCGAGCTCCTACAATGAGCAGTTCTTC. Protein product: CASSIAGGGTASSYNEQFF.

The rearrangement joins TRBV24-1 to TRBJ1-2; 7 bases map to TRBD1. The CDR3 loop spans 14 amino acids. V gave up 4 bases and J gave up 7 bases; unmatched junction bases: 8. Germline V gene data show CDR1 as KGHDR and CDR2 as SFDVKD. The CDR3 here is CATSETGLGSGYTF. In nucleotides, the CDR3 is TGTGCCACCAGTGAGACAGGGCTAGGAAGTGGCTACACCTTC.

The chain uses TRBV27 and TRBJ1-6; D remains ambiguous. The CDR3 has 14 amino acids. The germline V and J ends were trimmed by 1 base and 5 bases, with 6 bases remaining between them. Germline V gives CDR1 MNHEY, CDR2 SMNVEV (reference sequence). The CDR3 DNA reads TGTGCCAGCAGTTTATTAGCAGATAATTCACCCCTCCACTTT. As protein: CASSLLADNSPLHF.

The chain combines TRBV5-1 with TRBJ2-5; a weak D match, TRBD1 (6 bases). CDR3 size: 17 residues. The ends were cut back, 0 bases at V and 1 base at J, with 16 bases in the middle. The germline V gene encodes CDR1 SGHRS and CDR2 YFSETQ. The CDR3 sequence is CASSLGVLTGTQETQYF. CDR3 nucleotides: TGCGCCAGCAGCTTGGGGGTCTTGACAGGAACCCAAGAGACCCAGTACTTC. Using reference TRBV5-1 and TRBJ2-5 for the parts outside the CDR3, the full variable domain is KAGVTQTPRYLIKTRGQQVTLSCSPISGHRSVSWYQQTPGQGLQFLFEYFSETQRNKGNFPGRFSGRQFSNSRSEMNVSTLELGDSALYLCASSLGVLTGTQETQYFGPGTRLLVL.

This clone was observed a few times. The V call is TRBV11-1, the J call TRBJ1-1, with D perhaps matching TRBD1 (5 bases). The V end lost 1 base, the J end lost 0 bases, and 9 bases lay between the germline ends. The CDR3 extends over 15 amino acids. Germline CDR1 SGHAT, CDR2 FQDESV (reference sequence). CDR3 region: CASSLEHRMNTEAFF. For the CDR3, the DNA is TGTGCCAGCAGCTTAGAGCACAGGATGAACACTGAAGCTTTCTTT.

V is TRBV2 and J is TRBJ1-1; D gene uncertain. Trimming left V 4 bases short and J 6 bases short, with 15 bases between. In germline, CDR1 is SNHLY, CDR2 FYNNEI. The CDR3 length is 14 residues. The CDR3 bases are TGTGCCAGCAGTGCCCCCCCCTACGGAGCTGAAGCTTTCTTT. Protein: CASSAPPYGAEAFF.

The CDR3 loop is CASSLAGSNTEAFF. CDR3 sequence (DNA): TGTGCCAGCAGCTTAGCCGGTTCGAACACTGAAGCTTTCTTT. This chain joins TRBV7-9 and TRBJ1-1; D remains ambiguous. V was pared by 0 bases and J by 1 base, with 6 bases between. In germline, CDR1 is SEHNR, CDR2 FQNEAQ (reference sequence). CDR3 length: 14 amino acids.